These 15 T cell receptor beta chains were all obtained from the same sample, sequenced in a study of cytomegalovirus exposure and HLA in healthy donors (dated by TCRdb to 2016 to 2017). Library creation used the immunoSEQ multiplex PCR assay. TCRdb took over this immuneACCESS table, retaining in-frame rearrangements with V and J assigned. Such tables are incomplete; in checked studies, under half of the missing clones stem from an unresolved V gene, and the remainder is unexplained. Here the sample has some 150,000 clones; 80% to 90% occur a single time. The ten top clones hold 20% to 25% of the sample. Material: PBMCs. These receptors were taken from a man aged 18 to 30 in good health and CMV-seropositive.

For this clone: Within the sample, other DNA sequences also encode this same CDR3. V is TRBV9 and J is TRBJ2-7; TRBD1 matches 7 bases. From germline, CDR1 is SGDLS and CDR2 YYNGEE. With 2 bases clipped from V and 0 bases from J, the junction kept 5 bases outside the gene matches. This CDR3 is 15 amino acids long. Here the CDR3 DNA reads TGTGCCAGCAGCGTCGGACAGGCGGCCTCCTACGAGCAGTACTTC. It translates to CASSVGQAASYEQYF.

This chain joins TRBV7-3 and TRBJ1-5; D gene uncertain. This CDR3 has 13 amino acids. Germline V gene data show CDR1 as SGHTA and CDR2 as FQGTGA. Trimming pared 1 base from V and 4 bases from J, leaving 5 bases between. In DNA, the CDR3 is TGTGCCAGCAGCTTAAACGCGAATCAGCCCCAGCATTTT. Its translation is CASSLNANQPQHF.

V is TRBV7-9 and J is TRBJ2-2, with 9 positions matching TRBD2. This CDR3 is built from 16 residues. From germline, CDR1 is SEHNR and CDR2 FQNEAQ (reference sequence). Trimming at V came to 3 bases and at J to 1 base, leaving 3 bases not matched to a gene. CDR3 in amino acids: CASSFPLAGNTGELFF. The CDR3 DNA reads TGTGCCAGCAGCTTTCCACTAGCGGGGAACACCGGGGAGCTGTTTTTT.

The V gene is TRBV6-6, the J gene TRBJ1-5, with 9 positions matching TRBD1. This CDR3 has 14 residues. The ends lost 11 bases at V and 4 bases at J; junction bases unmatched: 9. Germline V gene data show CDR1 as MNHNY and CDR2 as SVGAGI (reference sequence). The CDR3, as DNA: TGTGCCGGTAGACCGGGACAGGGAAATCAGCCCCAGCATTTT. Its protein is CAGRPGQGNQPQHF.

The genes are TRBV6-5 and TRBJ1-2; 8 bases map to TRBD1. This CDR3 region has 14 residues. Per germline, CDR1 MNHEY and CDR2 SVGAGI. With 6 bases clipped from V and 3 bases from J, the junction kept 6 bases outside the gene matches. The CDR3 sequence is CASSKGQGYYGYTF. In nucleotides, the CDR3 is TGTGCCAGCAGCAAAGGACAGGGCTACTATGGCTACACCTTC.

This chain connects TRBV11-2 to TRBJ1-3; unclear D gene. Per germline, CDR1 SGHAT and CDR2 FQNNGV. This CDR3 is 12 amino acids long. The V gene lost 1 base and the J gene lost 6 bases, with 4 bases spanning the gap. The CDR3 DNA reads as TGTGCCAGCAGCTTAGCGGTAAACACCATATATTTT. Residues: CASSLAVNTIYF.

The genes are TRBV6-5 and TRBJ2-1, with a tentative D call TRBD2 (5 bases). Germline assignment: CDR1 MNHEY and CDR2 SVGAGI. V lost 7 bases and J lost 9, with 10 bases in between. This CDR3 is built from 11 residues. CDR3 sequence reads: CASTNGGEQFF. CDR3 in DNA: TGTGCCAGCACGAACGGAGGTGAGCAGTTCTTC.

J is TRBJ2-5 and V is TRBV25-1, with TRBD2 identical over 7 bases. The last part of the DNA fits TRBJ2-7 better; the J call may be wrong. CDR1 MGHDK and CDR2 SYGVNS come from the germline V gene. This CDR3 region has 13 residues. Here the CDR3 reads CASSTEGGVEQYF. DNA of the CDR3: TGTGCCAGCAGTACCGAGGGAGGGGTCGAGCAGTACTTC.

The chain recombines TRBV10-3 with TRBJ2-7; D perhaps matches TRBD2 (7 bases). Germline CDR1 reads ENHRY; CDR2 reads SYGVKD. The V end lost 2 bases, the J end lost 6 bases, and 17 bases lay between the germline ends. The CDR3 runs to 15 residues. The CDR3 DNA reads TGTGCCATCAGTGAGACGGTGGGGGGAGGGGGCGAGCAGTACTTC. Protein product: CAISETVGGGGEQYF.

This clone has more than one count but fewer than ten. A junction end diverges from the germline sequence, so it may reflect a read error. CDR3 in amino acids: CASSEGKRRGYTF. Written as DNA, the CDR3 is TGTGCCAGCAGCGAAGGGAAGCGTCGCGGCTACACCTTC. The chain couples TRBV2 to TRBJ1-2; D is uncertain. The CDR3 runs 13 residues. Looked up from germline, CDR1 is SNHLY and CDR2 is FYNNEI.

On this clone itself: At one end, the junction sequence differs from germline, possibly due to a read error. The chain carries TRBV5-1 and TRBJ2-3; the D gene is possibly TRBD1 (5 bases). CDR1 is SGHRS, CDR2 YFSETQ, per germline. There are 15 residues in the CDR3. The CDR3 region is CVSSFGRAGTDTQYF. In nucleotides, the CDR3 is TGCGTCAGCAGCTTCGGCAGGGCTGGCACAGATACGCAGTATTTT.

CDR3 coding DNA: TGTGCCAGCAGCTTGGCGGGGCAGGGACCCCTTAATGAGCAGTTCTTC. Protein product: CASSLAGQGPLNEQFF. The chain is built from TRBV7-2 and TRBJ2-1; possibly TRBD2 for D (6 bases). V was shortened by 3 bases and J by 7 bases, with 19 bases between the two germline ends. Germline V gene lookup returns CDR1 SGHTA and CDR2 FQGNSA. The CDR3 length is 16 residues. Variable domain in full (rest from reference TRBV7-2 and TRBJ2-1): GAGVSQSPSNKVTEKGKDVELRCDPISGHTALYWYRQSLGQGLEFLIYFQGNSAPDKSGLPSDRFSAERTGGSVSTLTIQRTQQEDSAVYLCASSLAGQGPLNEQFFGPGTRLTVL.

This rearrangement joins TRBV7-8 to TRBJ1-2; perhaps TRBD1 as D (5 bases). This CDR3 contains 15 residues. Germline V gives CDR1 SGHVS, CDR2 FQNEAQ. V lost 1 base and J lost 4, with 13 bases in between. The DNA of the CDR3 is TGTGCCAGCAGCTTAGAATACCCCGGGGGCTATGGCTACACCTTC. Its protein is CASSLEYPGGYGYTF.

The rearrangement joins TRBV7-9 to TRBJ2-3; D remains ambiguous. This CDR3 is 13 amino acids long. From germline, CDR1 is SEHNR and CDR2 FQNEAQ (reference sequence). V lost 5 bases and J lost 0, with 6 bases in between. CDR3 coding DNA: TGTGCCAGCAGCGCGGCTAGCACAGATACGCAGTATTTT. Translated, it gives CASSAASTDTQYF. Complete variable domain (other parts from reference TRBV7-9 and TRBJ2-3): DTGVSQNPRHKITKRGQNVTFRCDPISEHNRLYWYRQTLGQGPEFLTYFQNEAQLEKSRLLSDRFSAERPKGSFSTLEIQRTEQGDSAMYLCASSAASTDTQYFGPGTRLTVL.

The gene calls are TRBV7-9 and TRBJ1-1, with D possibly being TRBD1 (5 bases). The CDR3 extends over 16 amino acids. The germline V gene has CDR1 SEHNR and CDR2 FQNEAQ (reference sequence). V was shortened by 5 bases and J by 1 base, with 17 bases between the two germline ends. The CDR3 nucleotides are TGTGCCAGCAGCCCCTCAGGGATCTGGGGGAACACTGAAGCTTTCTTT. Amino acids: CASSPSGIWGNTEAFF.